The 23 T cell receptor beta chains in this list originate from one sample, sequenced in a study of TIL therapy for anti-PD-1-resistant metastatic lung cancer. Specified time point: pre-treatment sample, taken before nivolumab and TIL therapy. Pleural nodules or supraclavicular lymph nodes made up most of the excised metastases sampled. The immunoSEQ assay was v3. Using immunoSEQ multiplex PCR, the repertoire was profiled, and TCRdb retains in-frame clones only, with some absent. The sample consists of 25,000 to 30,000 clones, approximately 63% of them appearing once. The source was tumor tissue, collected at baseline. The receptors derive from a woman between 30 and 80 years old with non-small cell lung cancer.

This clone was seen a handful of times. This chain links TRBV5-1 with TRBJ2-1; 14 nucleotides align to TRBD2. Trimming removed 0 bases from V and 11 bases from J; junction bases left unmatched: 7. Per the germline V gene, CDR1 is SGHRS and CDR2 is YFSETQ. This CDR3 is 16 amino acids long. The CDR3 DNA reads TGCGCCAGCAGCTTGGCCGGGACTAGCGGGAGTGACCAGCAGTTCTTC. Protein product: CASSLAGTSGSDQQFF.

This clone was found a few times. CDR3 nucleotides: TGTGCCATCAGTGATCTGGCAGGGTGGGAGCAGTACTTC. Amino acids: CAISDLAGWEQYF. The chain is built from TRBV10-3 and TRBJ2-7; possible D gene TRBD1, 5 bases. The germline V gene has CDR1 ENHRY and CDR2 SYGVKD. Between the trimmed V and J ends, which lost 3 bases and 7 bases, there was a span of 13 bases. The length of the CDR3 is 13 residues.

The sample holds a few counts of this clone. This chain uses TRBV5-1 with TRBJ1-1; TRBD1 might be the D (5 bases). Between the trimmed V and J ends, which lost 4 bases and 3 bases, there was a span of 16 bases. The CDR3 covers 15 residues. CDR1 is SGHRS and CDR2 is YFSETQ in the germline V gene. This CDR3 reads CASSDGARQDTEAFF. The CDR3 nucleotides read TGCGCCAGCAGCGATGGGGCCCGACAAGACACTGAAGCTTTCTTT. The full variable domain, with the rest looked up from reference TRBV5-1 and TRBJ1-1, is KAGVTQTPRYLIKTRGQQVTLSCSPISGHRSVSWYQQTPGQGLQFLFEYFSETQRNKGNFPGRFSGRQFSNSRSEMNVSTLELGDSALYLCASSDGARQDTEAFFGQGTRLTVV.

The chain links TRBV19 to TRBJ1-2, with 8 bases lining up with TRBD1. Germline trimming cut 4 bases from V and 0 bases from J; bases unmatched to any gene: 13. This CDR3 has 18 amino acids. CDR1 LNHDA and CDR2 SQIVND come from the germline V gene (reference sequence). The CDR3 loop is CASSSRPGQVLANYGYTF. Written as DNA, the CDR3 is TGTGCCAGTAGTAGCCGACCGGGACAGGTACTTGCTAACTATGGCTACACCTTC.

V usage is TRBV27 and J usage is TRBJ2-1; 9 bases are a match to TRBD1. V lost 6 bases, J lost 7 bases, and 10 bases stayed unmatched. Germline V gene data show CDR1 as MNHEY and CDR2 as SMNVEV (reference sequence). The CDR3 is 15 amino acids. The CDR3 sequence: CASRRMGQGSNEQFF. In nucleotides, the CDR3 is TGTGCCAGCAGGCGCATGGGACAGGGCAGTAATGAGCAGTTCTTC.

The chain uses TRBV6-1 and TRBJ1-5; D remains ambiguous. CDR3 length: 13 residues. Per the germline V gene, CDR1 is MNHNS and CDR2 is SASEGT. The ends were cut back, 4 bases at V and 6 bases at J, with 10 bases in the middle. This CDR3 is CASSAGVSQPQHF. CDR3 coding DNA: TGTGCCAGCAGTGCCGGCGTATCTCAGCCCCAGCATTTT.

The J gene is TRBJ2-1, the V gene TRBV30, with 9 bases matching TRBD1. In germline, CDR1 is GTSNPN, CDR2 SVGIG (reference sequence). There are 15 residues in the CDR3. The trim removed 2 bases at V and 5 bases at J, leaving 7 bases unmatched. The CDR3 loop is CAWSWMDRGNNEQFF. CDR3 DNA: TGTGCCTGGAGTTGGATGGACAGGGGCAACAATGAGCAGTTCTTC.

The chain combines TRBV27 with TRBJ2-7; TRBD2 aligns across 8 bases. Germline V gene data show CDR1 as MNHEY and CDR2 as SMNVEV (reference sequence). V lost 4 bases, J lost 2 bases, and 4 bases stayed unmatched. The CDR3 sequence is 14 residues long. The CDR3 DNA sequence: TGTGCCAGCAGTTCCGCGGGAGGCACCTACGAGCAGTACTTC. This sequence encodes CASSSAGGTYEQYF.

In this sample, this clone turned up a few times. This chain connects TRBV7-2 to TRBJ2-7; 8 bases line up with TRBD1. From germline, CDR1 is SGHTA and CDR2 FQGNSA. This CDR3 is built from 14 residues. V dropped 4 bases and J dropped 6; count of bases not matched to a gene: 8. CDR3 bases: TGTGCCAGCAGCTATCTGGACAGGGCTGGCGAGCAGTACTTC. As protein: CASSYLDRAGEQYF. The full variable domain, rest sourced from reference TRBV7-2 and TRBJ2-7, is GAGVSQSPSNKVTEKGKDVELRCDPISGHTALYWYRQSLGQGLEFLIYFQGNSAPDKSGLPSDRFSAERTGGSVSTLTIQRTQQEDSAVYLCASSYLDRAGEQYFGPGTRLTVT.

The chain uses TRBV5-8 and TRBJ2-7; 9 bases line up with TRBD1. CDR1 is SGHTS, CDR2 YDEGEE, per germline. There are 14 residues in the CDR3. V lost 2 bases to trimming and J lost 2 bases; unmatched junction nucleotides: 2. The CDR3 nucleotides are TGTGCCAGCAGCTTAGGGGACAGGGCCTACGAGCAGTACTTC. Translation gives CASSLGDRAYEQYF.

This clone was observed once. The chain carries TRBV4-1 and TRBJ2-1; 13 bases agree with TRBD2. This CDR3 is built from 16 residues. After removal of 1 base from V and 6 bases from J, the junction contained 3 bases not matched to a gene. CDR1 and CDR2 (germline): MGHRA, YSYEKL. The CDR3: CASSQVLAGGPNEQFF. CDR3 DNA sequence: TGCGCCAGCAGCCAAGTACTAGCGGGAGGGCCCAATGAGCAGTTCTTC.

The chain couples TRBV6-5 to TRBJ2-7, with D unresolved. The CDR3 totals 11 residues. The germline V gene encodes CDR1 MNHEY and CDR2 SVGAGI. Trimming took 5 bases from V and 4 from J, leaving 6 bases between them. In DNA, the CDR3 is TGTGCCAGCAGTGAGGCTTACGAGCAGTACTTC. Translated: CASSEAYEQYF.

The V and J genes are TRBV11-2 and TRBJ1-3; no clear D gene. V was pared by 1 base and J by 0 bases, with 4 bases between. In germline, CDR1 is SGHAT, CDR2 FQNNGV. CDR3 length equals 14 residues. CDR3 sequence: CASSLAPSGNTIYF. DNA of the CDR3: TGTGCCAGCAGCTTAGCCCCCTCTGGAAACACCATATATTTT.

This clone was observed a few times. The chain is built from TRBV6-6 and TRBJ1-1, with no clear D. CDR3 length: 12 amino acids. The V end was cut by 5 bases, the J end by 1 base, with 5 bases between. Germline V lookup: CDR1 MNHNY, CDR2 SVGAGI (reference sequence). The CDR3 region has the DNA TGTGCCAGCAGTGTTGCGAACACTGAAGCTTTCTTT. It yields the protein CASSVANTEAFF.

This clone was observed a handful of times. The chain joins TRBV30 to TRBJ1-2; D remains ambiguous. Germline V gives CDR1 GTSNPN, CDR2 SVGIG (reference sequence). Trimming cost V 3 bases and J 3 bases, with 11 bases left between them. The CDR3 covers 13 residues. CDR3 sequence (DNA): TGTGCCTGGAGCGACGGGTTAGACTATGGCTACACCTTC. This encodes CAWSDGLDYGYTF.

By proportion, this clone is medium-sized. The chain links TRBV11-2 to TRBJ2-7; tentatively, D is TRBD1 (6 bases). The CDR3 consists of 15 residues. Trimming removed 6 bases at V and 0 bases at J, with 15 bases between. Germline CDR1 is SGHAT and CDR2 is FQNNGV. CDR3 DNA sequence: TGTGCCAGCAGTTCCCGTACAGGGAGCTCCTACGAGCAGTACTTC. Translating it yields CASSSRTGSSYEQYF.

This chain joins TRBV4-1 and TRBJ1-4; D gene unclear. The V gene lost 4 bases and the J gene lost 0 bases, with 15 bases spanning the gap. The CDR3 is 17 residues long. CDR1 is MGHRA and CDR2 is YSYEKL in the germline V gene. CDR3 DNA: TGCGCCAGCAGCCCCCGAGAGGGTTTTGCAACTAATGAAAAACTGTTTTTT. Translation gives CASSPREGFATNEKLFF.

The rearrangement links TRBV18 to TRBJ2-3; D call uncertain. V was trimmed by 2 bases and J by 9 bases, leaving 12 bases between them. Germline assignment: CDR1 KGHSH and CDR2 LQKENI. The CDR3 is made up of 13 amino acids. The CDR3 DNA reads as TGTGCCAGCTCACCAGATATTGCGGACACGCAGTATTTT. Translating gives CASSPDIADTQYF.

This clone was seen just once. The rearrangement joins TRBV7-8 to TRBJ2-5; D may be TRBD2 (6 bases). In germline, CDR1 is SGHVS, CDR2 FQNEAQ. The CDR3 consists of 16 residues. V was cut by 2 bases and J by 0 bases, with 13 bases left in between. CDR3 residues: CASSLRASVNQETQYF. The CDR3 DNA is TGTGCCAGCAGCTTACGAGCTAGCGTGAACCAAGAGACCCAGTACTTC. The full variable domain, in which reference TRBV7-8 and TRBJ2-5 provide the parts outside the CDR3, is GAGVSQSPRYKVAKRGQDVALRCDPISGHVSLFWYQQALGQGPEFLTYFQNEAQLDKSGLPSDRFFAERPEGSVSTLKIQRTQQEDSAVYLCASSLRASVNQETQYFGPGTRLLVL.

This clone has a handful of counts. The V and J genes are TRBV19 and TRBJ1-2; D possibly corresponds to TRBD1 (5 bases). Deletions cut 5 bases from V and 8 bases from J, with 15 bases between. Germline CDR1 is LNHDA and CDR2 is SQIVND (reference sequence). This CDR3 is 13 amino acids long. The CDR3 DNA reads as TGTGCCAGTAGTCAACCCCAGGGAGGAGGCTACACCTTC. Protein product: CASSQPQGGGYTF.

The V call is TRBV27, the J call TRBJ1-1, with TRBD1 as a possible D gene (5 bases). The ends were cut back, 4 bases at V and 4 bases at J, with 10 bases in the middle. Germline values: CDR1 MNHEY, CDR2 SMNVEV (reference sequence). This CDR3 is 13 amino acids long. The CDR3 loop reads CASSSYGGTEAFF. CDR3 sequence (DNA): TGTGCCAGCAGTTCCTACGGGGGCACTGAAGCTTTCTTT.

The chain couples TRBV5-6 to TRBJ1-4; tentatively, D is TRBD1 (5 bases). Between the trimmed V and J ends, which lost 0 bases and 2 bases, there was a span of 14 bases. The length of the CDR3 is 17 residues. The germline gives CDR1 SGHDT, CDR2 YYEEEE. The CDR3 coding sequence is TGTGCCAGCAGCTTGGATCTCCAGGGAGGCACTAATGAAAAACTGTTTTTT. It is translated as CASSLDLQGGTNEKLFF.

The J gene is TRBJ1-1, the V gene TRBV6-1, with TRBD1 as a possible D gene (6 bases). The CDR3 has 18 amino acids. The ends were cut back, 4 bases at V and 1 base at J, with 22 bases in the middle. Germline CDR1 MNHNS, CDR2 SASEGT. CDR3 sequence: CASSALGRPGVGNTEAFF. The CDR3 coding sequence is TGTGCCAGCAGTGCCCTCGGAAGACCAGGGGTGGGGAACACTGAAGCTTTCTTT.